In this sample, the clone carrying this T cell receptor beta chain turned up many times. What it recognizes is unknown. As the template, RNA transcripts were used to amplify TCR beta CDR3 regions. The authors performed first-round RT-PCR with HTBI primers and then a second-round multiplex PCR. TCRdb re-analysed the multiplex PCR reads in MiXCR, keeping a single row per CDR3 protein. The data hold 600,000 to 950,000 distinct CDR3 sequences, with 40% observed a single time. This entry comes from a study of Graves' ophthalmopathy and Graves' hyperthyroidism. The overall study: Before any treatment, peripheral blood was taken at the initial diagnosis.

Study-wide points: Blood shared most expanded thyroid clonotypes above 0.001 frequency.

The source material was peripheral blood. This receptor was taken from an adult man with Graves' ophthalmopathy.

For the CDR3, the DNA is TGTGCCACCAGTGACCGTGGGGCAGACTATGGCTACACCTTC. Its translation: CATSDRGADYGYTF. The gene calls are TRBV24-1 and TRBJ1-2; perhaps TRBD1 as D (5 bases). CDR1 KGHDR and CDR2 SFDVKD come from the germline V gene. The CDR3 consists of 14 residues. V lost 4 bases to trimming and J lost 3 bases, with 11 bases between them.